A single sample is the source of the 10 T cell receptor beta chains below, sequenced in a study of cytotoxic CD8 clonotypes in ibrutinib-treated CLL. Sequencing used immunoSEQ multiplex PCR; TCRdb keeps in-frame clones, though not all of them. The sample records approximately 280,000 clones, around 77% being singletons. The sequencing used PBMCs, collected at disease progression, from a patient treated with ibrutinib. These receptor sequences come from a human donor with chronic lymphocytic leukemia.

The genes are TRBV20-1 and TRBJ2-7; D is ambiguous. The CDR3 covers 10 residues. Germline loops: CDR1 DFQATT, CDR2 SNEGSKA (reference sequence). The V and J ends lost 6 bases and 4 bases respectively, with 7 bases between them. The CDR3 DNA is TGCAGTGCACTACTGTACGAGCAGTACTTC. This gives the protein CSALLYEQYF.

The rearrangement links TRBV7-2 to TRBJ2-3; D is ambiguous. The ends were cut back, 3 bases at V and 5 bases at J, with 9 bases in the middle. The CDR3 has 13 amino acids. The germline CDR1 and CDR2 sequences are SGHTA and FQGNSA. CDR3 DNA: TGTGCCAGCAGCTTGGGCAGGCTAGATACGCAGTATTTT. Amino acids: CASSLGRLDTQYF. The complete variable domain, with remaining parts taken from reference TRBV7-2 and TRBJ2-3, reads GAGVSQSPSNKVTEKGKDVELRCDPISGHTALYWYRQSLGQGLEFLIYFQGNSAPDKSGLPSDRFSAERTGGSVSTLTIQRTQQEDSAVYLCASSLGRLDTQYFGPGTRLTVL.

The CDR3 region is CASSLGSGRGAYEQYF. The CDR3 DNA reads as TGTGCCAGCAGTTTGGGAAGCGGGAGAGGGGCCTACGAGCAGTACTTC. The chain couples TRBV28 to TRBJ2-7; TRBD2 matches at 8 bases. The length of the CDR3 is 16 residues. Trimming at V came to 3 bases and at J to 2 bases, leaving 9 bases not matched to a gene. The V gene's germline CDR1 is MDHEN and CDR2 SYDVKM. The full variable domain, completed using reference TRBV28 and TRBJ2-7, is DVKVTQSSRYLVKRTGEKVFLECVQDMDHENMFWYRQDPGLGLRLIYFSYDVKMKEKGDIPEGYSVSREKKERFSLILESASTNQTSMYLCASSLGSGRGAYEQYFGPGTRLTVT.

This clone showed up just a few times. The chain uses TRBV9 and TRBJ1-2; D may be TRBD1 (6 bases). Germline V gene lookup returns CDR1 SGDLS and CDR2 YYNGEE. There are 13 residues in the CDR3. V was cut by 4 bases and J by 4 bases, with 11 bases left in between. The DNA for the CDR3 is TGTGCCAGCAGCACGGCAGGGGTCTATGGCTACACCTTC. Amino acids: CASSTAGVYGYTF.

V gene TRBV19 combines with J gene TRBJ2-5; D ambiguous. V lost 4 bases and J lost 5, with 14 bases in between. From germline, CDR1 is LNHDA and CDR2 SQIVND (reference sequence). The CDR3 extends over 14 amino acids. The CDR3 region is CASSSRTGVETQYF. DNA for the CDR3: TGTGCCAGTAGTAGTAGGACGGGCGTGGAGACCCAGTACTTC.

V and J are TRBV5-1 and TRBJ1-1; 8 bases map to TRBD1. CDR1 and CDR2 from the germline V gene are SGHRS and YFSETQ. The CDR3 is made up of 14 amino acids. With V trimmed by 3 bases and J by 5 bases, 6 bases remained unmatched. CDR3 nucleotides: TGCGCCAGCAGCTCTAGGACAGGGTGGACTGAAGCTTTCTTT. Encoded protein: CASSSRTGWTEAFF.

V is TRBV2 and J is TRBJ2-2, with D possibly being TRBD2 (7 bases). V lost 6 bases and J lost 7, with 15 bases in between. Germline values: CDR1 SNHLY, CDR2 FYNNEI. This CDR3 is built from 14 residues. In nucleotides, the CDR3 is TGTGCCAGCAGGGGAGGGGTCAGGGGCGGGGAGCTGTTTTTT. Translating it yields CASRGGVRGGELFF.

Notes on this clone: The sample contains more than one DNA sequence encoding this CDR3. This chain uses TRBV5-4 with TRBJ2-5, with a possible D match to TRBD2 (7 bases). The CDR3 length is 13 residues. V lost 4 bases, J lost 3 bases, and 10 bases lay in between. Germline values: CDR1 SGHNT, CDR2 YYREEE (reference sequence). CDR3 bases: TGTGCCAGCAGCCTAGGGGGGGAAGAGACCCAGTACTTC. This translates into CASSLGGEETQYF.

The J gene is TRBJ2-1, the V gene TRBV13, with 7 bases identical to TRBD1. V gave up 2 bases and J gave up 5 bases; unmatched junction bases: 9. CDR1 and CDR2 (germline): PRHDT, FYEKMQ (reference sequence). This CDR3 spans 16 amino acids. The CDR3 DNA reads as TGTGCCAGCAGCTTAATAAGGGGACAGACCAACAATGAGCAGTTCTTC. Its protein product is CASSLIRGQTNNEQFF.

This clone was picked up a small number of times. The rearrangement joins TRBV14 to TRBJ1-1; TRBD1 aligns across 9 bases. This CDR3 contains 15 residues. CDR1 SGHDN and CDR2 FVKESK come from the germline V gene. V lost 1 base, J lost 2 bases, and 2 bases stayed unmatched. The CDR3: CASSQVTGGNTEAFF. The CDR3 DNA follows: TGTGCCAGCAGCCAAGTAACAGGGGGCAACACTGAAGCTTTCTTT.